What follows are 10 T cell receptor beta chains derived from one specimen sequenced in a study of blood T cells in healthy people across ages. The second PCR ran about 6 to 11 cycles with a sample-barcoded 5' primer and J-beta primers. TCRdb re-called the 5' RACE reads with MiXCR, one entry per CDR3 protein. The sample consists of roughly 550,000 distinct CDR3 sequences, about 24% of them appearing once. These data were also reused for a study on T cells of mothers and their children.

Sample: blood. All receptors come from a boy between 5 and 17 years old in good health.

The chain couples TRBV11-1 to TRBJ2-1; 13 nucleotides align to TRBD2. Germline V gene data show CDR1 as SGHAT and CDR2 as FQDESV (reference sequence). V lost 5 bases, J lost 1 base, and 14 bases stayed unmatched. The CDR3 totals 20 residues. The CDR3 DNA reads TGTGCCAGCAGCCCGAAGCCTGGACCGGGACTAGCGGGGTCCTACAATGAGCAGTTCTTC. Translating it yields CASSPKPGPGLAGSYNEQFF.

This clonotype was seen only a few times. An end of the junction differs from the germline gene, which may be a read error. The chain employs TRBV12-3 or TRBV12-4 and TRBJ1-3; 7 bases line up with TRBD1. CDR3 size: 14 residues. CDR3 amino acids: CASSPDRAGNTTYF. The CDR3 DNA sequence: TGTGCCAGCAGTCCCGACAGGGCTGGAAACACCACATATTTT.

V and J are TRBV28 and TRBJ2-6; D is undetermined. Germline CDR1 is MDHEN and CDR2 is SYDVKM. There are 14 residues in the CDR3. The V and J ends lost 3 bases and 2 bases respectively, with 5 bases between them. This CDR3 reads CASSFLTGANVLTF. CDR3 coding DNA: TGTGCCAGCAGTTTCCTTACTGGGGCCAACGTCCTGACTTTC. The variable domain in full, completed from reference TRBV28 and TRBJ2-6, reads DVKVTQSSRYLVKRTGEKVFLECVQDMDHENMFWYRQDPGLGLRLIYFSYDVKMKEKGDIPEGYSVSREKKERFSLILESASTNQTSMYLCASSFLTGANVLTFGAGSRLTVL.

The V and J genes are TRBV7-9 and TRBJ2-5, with TRBD1 identical over 7 bases. The V segment lost 1 base and the J segment 7 bases; nucleotides outside the gene matches: 6. Germline CDR1 is SEHNR and CDR2 is FQNEAQ (reference sequence). The CDR3 has 14 residues. Here the CDR3 reads CASSLGTAGGTQYF. The CDR3 region has the DNA TGTGCCAGCAGCTTAGGGACAGCAGGGGGGACCCAGTACTTC.

This rearrangement joins TRBV29-1 to TRBJ2-1; D not resolved. Looked up from germline, CDR1 is SQVTM and CDR2 is ANQGSEA. Trimming shortened V by 7 bases and J by 8 bases, and 12 bases separated the two germline ends. The CDR3 is made up of 11 amino acids. The CDR3 DNA is TGCAGCGCTAAGCCCCAATATGAGCAGTTCTTC. Protein: CSAKPQYEQFF.

The V call is TRBV20-1, the J call TRBJ2-5; D may be TRBD2 (5 bases). The end of the DNA fits TRBJ2-1 better, so the J call may be wrong. CDR3 length equals 14 residues. The germline CDR1 and CDR2 sequences are DFQATT and SNEGSKA (reference sequence). For the CDR3, the DNA is TGCAGTGCTAGAGATACTAGTGGGAGTTCTGGGCAGTTCTTC. This encodes CSARDTSGSSGQFF.

The rearrangement links TRBV6-5 to TRBJ2-4; maybe TRBD2 (5 bases). Trimming cost V 9 bases and J 9 bases, with 27 bases left between them. Germline V gives CDR1 MNHEY, CDR2 SVGAGI. This CDR3 region has 16 residues. This CDR3 reads CASPHGVRSGSSIQYF. As DNA, the CDR3 is TGTGCCAGTCCCCACGGGGTCCGGTCGGGTAGCTCCATTCAGTACTTC.

The J gene is TRBJ2-5, the V gene TRBV29-1; TRBD1 is a possible D gene (7 bases). The CDR3 is 14 residues long. Per the germline V gene, CDR1 is SQVTM and CDR2 is ANQGSEA. Trimming removed 4 bases at V and 2 bases at J, with 14 bases between. The CDR3 DNA is TGCAGCGTTGGGCAGGGGGGTTTACAAGAGACCCAGTACTTC. It codes for CSVGQGGLQETQYF. The variable domain in full, completed from reference TRBV29-1 and TRBJ2-5, reads SAVISQKPSRDICQRGTSLTIQCQVDSQVTMMFWYRQQPGQSLTLIATANQGSEATYESGFVIDKFPISRPNLTFSTLTVSNMSPEDSSIYLCSVGQGGLQETQYFGPGTRLLVL.

V usage is TRBV27 and J usage is TRBJ2-1; TRBD2 agrees at 16 bases. There are 17 residues in the CDR3. Losses at the gene ends were 9 bases for V and 7 bases for J; bases not matched to a gene: 12. CDR1 is MNHEY and CDR2 is SMNVEV in the germline V gene (reference sequence). The CDR3 region is CASSKPGLAGGRNEQFF. The CDR3 coding sequence is TGTGCCAGTTCTAAACCGGGACTAGCGGGGGGGAGAAATGAGCAGTTCTTC.

This clonotype was observed a handful of times. The chain recombines TRBV27 with TRBJ1-5, with 7 nucleotides matching TRBD1. CDR1 MNHEY and CDR2 SMNVEV come from the germline V gene (reference sequence). Unmatched junction bases numbered 13, after V lost 6 bases and J lost 5 bases. This CDR3 is built from 16 residues. The CDR3 protein is CASSPGWQGVDQPQHF. The CDR3 DNA follows: TGTGCCAGCAGCCCCGGGTGGCAGGGGGTTGATCAGCCCCAGCATTTT.